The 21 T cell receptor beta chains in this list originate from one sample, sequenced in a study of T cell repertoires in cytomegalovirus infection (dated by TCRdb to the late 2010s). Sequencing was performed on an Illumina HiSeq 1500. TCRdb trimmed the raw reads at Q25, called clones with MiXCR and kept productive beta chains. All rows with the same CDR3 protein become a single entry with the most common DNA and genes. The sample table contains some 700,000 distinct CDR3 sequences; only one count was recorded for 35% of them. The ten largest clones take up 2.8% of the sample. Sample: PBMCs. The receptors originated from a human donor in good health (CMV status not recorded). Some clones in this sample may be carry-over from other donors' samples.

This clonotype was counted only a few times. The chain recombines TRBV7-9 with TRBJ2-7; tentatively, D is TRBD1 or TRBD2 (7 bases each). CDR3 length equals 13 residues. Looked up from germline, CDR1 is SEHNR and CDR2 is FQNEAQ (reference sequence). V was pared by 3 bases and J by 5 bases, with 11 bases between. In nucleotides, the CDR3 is TGTGCCAGCAGCTTGACAGGGAGGGACGAGCAGTACTTC. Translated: CASSLTGRDEQYF.

This CDR3 reads CSAIRTSGIIYEQYF. The CDR3 region has the DNA TGCAGTGCTATAAGGACTAGCGGGATTATTTACGAGCAGTACTTC. The chain carries TRBV20-1 and TRBJ2-7; TRBD2 aligns across 12 bases. V shed 4 bases, J shed 4 bases, and the junction held 8 bases outside the gene matches. From germline, CDR1 is DFQATT and CDR2 SNEGSKA (reference sequence). CDR3 size: 15 residues.

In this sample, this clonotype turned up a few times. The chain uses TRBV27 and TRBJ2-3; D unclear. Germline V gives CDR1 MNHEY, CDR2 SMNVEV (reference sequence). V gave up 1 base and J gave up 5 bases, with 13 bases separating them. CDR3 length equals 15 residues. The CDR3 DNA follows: TGTGCCAGCAGTTTATTCGTACGATCAGGAGATACGCAGTATTTT. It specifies CASSLFVRSGDTQYF.

CDR3 in DNA: TGTGCCAGCAGCTTGTCCGGGGTGGACGAGCAGTACTTC. Its translation is CASSLSGVDEQYF. The chain links TRBV7-8 to TRBJ2-7, with D possibly matching TRBD2 (5 bases). The V gene lost 3 bases and the J gene lost 5 bases, with 11 bases spanning the gap. CDR1 is SGHVS and CDR2 is FQNEAQ in the germline V gene. The CDR3 consists of 13 residues.

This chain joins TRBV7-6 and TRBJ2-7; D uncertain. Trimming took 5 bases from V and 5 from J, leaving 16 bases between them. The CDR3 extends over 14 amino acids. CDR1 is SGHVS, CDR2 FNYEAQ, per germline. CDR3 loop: CASSLVGCPHEQYF. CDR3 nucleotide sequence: TGTGCCAGCAGCCTCGTAGGGTGCCCCCACGAGCAGTACTTC.

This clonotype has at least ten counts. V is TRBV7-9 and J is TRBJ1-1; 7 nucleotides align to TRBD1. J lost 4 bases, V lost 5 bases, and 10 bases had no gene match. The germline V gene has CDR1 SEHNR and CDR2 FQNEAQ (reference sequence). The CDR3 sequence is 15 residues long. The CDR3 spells CASSQYTGAGTEAFF. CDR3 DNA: TGTGCCAGCAGCCAATACACAGGGGCGGGCACTGAAGCTTTCTTT.

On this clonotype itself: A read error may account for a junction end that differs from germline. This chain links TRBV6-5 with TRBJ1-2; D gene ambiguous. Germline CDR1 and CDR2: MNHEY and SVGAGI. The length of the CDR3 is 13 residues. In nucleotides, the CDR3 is TGTGCCAGCAGTGAACTAGACTATGGCGGCTCCACCTTC. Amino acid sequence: CASSELDYGGSTF.

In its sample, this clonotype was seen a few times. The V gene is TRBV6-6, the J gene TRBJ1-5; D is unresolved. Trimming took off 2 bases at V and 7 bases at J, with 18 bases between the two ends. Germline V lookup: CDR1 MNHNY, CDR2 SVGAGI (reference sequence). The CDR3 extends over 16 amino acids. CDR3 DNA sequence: TGTGCCAGCAGTTACCGGTCGGCAGATAAAGTCCAGCCCCAGCATTTT. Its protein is CASSYRSADKVQPQHF.

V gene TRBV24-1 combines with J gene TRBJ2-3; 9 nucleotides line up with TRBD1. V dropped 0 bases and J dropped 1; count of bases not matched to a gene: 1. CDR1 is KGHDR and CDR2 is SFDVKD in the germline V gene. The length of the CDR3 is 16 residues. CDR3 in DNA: TGTGCCACCAGTGATTTGTGGGACAGGGGCACAGATACGCAGTATTTT. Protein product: CATSDLWDRGTDTQYF.

The CDR3 DNA is TGTGCCAGCAGTGGAGGGGCCTATCAGCCCCAGCATTTT. Translating it yields CASSGGAYQPQHF. The chain joins TRBV27 to TRBJ1-5, with a tentative D call TRBD1 (5 bases). This CDR3 spans 13 amino acids. Germline values: CDR1 MNHEY, CDR2 SMNVEV (reference sequence). V gave up 5 bases and J gave up 5 bases, with 10 bases separating them.

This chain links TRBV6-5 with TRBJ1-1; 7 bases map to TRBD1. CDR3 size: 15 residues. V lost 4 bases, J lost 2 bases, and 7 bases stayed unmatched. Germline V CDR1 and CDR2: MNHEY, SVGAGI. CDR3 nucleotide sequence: TGTGCCAGCAGTTTAACGACAGGGTCCAACACTGAAGCTTTCTTT. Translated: CASSLTTGSNTEAFF.

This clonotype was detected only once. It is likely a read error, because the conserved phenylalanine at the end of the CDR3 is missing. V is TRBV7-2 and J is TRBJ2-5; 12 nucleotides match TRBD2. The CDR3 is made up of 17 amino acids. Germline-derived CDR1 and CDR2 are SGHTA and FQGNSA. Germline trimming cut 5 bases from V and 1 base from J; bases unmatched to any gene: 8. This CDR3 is CASSPGTSGYPQETQYL. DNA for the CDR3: TGTGCCAGCAGCCCCGGGACTAGCGGGTATCCCCAAGAGACCCAGTACTTA.

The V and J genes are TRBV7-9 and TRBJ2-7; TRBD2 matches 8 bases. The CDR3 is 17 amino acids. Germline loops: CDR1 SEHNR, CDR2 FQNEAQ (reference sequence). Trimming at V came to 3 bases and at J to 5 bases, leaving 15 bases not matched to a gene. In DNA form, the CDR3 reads TGTGCCAGCAGCTTCCCCCGACTCAGCGGGAGACCCCACGAGCAGTACTTC. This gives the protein CASSFPRLSGRPHEQYF.

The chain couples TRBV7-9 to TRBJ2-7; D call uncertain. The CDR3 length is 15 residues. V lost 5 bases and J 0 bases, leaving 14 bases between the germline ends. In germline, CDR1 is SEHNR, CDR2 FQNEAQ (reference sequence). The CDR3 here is CASSPGPHSSYEQYF. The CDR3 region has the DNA TGTGCCAGCAGCCCCGGGCCCCATAGCTCCTACGAGCAGTACTTC.

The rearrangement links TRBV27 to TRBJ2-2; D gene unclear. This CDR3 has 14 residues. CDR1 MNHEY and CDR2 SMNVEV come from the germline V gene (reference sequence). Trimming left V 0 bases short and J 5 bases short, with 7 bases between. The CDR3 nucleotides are TGTGCCAGCAGTTTATCGTTGGGGACCGGGGAGCTGTTTTTT. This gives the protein CASSLSLGTGELFF.

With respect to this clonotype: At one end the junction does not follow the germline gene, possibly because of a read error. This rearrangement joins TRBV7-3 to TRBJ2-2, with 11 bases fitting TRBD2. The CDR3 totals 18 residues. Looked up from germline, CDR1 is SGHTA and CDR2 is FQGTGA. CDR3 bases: TGTGCCAGCAGCTTAGTGCCTAGCGGGGGGACGAAAACCGGGGAGCTGTTTTTT. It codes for CASSLVPSGGTKTGELFF.

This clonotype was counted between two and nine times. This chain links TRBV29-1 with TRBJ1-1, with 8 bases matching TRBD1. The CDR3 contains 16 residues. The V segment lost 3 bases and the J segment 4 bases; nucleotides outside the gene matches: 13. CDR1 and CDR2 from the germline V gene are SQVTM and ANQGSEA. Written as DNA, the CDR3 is TGCAGCGTTGAGACAAGTTTCGGCAGGGGGCTCACTGAAGCTTTCTTT. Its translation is CSVETSFGRGLTEAFF. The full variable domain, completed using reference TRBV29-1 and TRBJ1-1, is SAVISQKPSRDICQRGTSLTIQCQVDSQVTMMFWYRQQPGQSLTLIATANQGSEATYESGFVIDKFPISRPNLTFSTLTVSNMSPEDSSIYLCSVETSFGRGLTEAFFGQGTRLTVV.

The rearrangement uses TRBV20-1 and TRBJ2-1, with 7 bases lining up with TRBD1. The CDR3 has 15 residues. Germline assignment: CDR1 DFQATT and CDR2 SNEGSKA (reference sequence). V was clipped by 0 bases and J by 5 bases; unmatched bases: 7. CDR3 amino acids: CSARDSGQSHNEQFF. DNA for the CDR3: TGCAGTGCTAGAGACTCGGGACAGTCCCACAATGAGCAGTTCTTC.

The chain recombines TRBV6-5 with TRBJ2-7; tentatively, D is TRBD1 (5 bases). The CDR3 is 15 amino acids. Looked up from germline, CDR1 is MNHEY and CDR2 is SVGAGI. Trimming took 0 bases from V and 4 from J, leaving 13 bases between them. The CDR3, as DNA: TGTGCCAGCAGTTACTCAGGCAGGGTTTCTTACGAGCAGTACTTC. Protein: CASSYSGRVSYEQYF.

CDR3 residues: CASSHLAQDNEQFF. The CDR3 DNA reads TGTGCCAGCAGCCACCTCGCCCAGGACAATGAGCAGTTCTTC. The genes are TRBV11-3 and TRBJ2-1; no firm D call. Germline CDR1 SGHNT, CDR2 YENEEA. The germline V and J ends were trimmed by 5 bases and 5 bases, with 13 bases remaining between them. The CDR3 is made up of 14 amino acids.

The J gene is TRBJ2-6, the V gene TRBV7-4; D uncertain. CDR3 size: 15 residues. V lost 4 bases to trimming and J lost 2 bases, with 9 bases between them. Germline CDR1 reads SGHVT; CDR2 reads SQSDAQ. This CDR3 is CASSSAGAGANVLTF. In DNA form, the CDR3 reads TGTGCCAGCAGCTCCGCTGGGGCTGGGGCCAACGTCCTGACTTTC.